Sequencing of this T cell receptor (beta chain) was carried out in a study of Tregs in tolerant kidney transplant recipients. Unmatched junction bases numbered 7, after V lost 0 bases and J lost 5 bases. The CDR3 has 17 residues. Germline V lookup: CDR1 SGHVS, CDR2 FQNEAQ. Generated by immunoSEQ multiplex PCR, the TCRdb table keeps only in-frame clones and is missing some. The sample consists of 35,000 to 50,000 clones, roughly 96% of them appearing once. With regard to this clone: Antigen: not known.

Whole-study findings and limits: Validation in larger populations is needed because few patients were studied.

Sequencing used Tregs from blood cultured with allogeneic cells. The sequence was collected from a human donor in good health. The J gene is TRBJ2-1, the V gene TRBV7-8, with TRBD2 identical over 10 bases. CDR3 DNA sequence: TGTGCCAGCAGCTTAGCCCCCCTACTAGCGGGGAACAATGAGCAGTTCTTC. Translating it yields CASSLAPLLAGNNEQFF.